The next 20 T cell receptor beta chains were all read from a single sample in a study of blood T cell repertoires in COVID-19. Some clones are missing from TCRdb's copy, which holds only in-frame ones; the method was immunoSEQ multiplex PCR. The sample lists 150,000 to 200,000 clones; under 85% were seen once. Sequenced sample: peripheral blood. These receptors were collected from a woman older than 75 with acute or convalescent COVID-19.

The rearrangement uses TRBV7-6 and TRBJ2-5; 7 bases are a match to TRBD2. The length of the CDR3 is 14 residues. The V gene's germline CDR1 is SGHVS and CDR2 FNYEAQ. The trim removed 5 bases at V and 2 bases at J, leaving 5 bases unmatched. The CDR3 reads CASSPAGRQETQYF. CDR3 in DNA: TGTGCCAGCAGCCCAGCGGGAAGGCAAGAGACCCAGTACTTC.

This sequence joins TRBV24-1 and TRBJ2-2, with a tentative D call TRBD2 (5 bases). Trimming took 4 bases from V and 13 from J, leaving 27 bases between them. The CDR3 covers 17 residues. Germline lookup yields CDR1 KGHDR and CDR2 SFDVKD. The CDR3 region has the DNA TGTGCCACCAGTGAGTTAGGAGGCCTGGAAGGTGGCGGAGGGCTGTTTTTT. Amino acid sequence: CATSELGGLEGGGGLFF.

V and J are TRBV12-3 or TRBV12-4 and TRBJ1-4; no definite D call. Trimming took off 5 bases at V and 8 bases at J, with 9 bases between the two ends. This CDR3 comprises 12 residues. CDR3 nucleotide sequence: TGTGCCAGCAGTAGTTCTAGGGAAAAACTGTTTTTT. Its translation is CASSSSREKLFF.

A few counts support this clone. The J gene is TRBJ1-4, the V gene TRBV3-1 (or the pseudogene TRBV3-2); the match to TRBD1 covers 8 bases. Germline V gives CDR1 LGHDT, CDR2 YNNKEL (reference sequence). CDR3 size: 16 residues. V shed 6 bases and J 10 bases; nucleotides not matched to a gene: 16. Here the CDR3 reads CASRHNQGQGGSKLFF. The CDR3 nucleotides are TGTGCCAGCAGACATAATCAAGGACAGGGTGGATCAAAACTGTTTTTT.

This CDR3 is CASSAWGTGSEKLFF. CDR3 DNA: TGTGCCAGCAGCGCCTGGGGGACAGGGAGTGAAAAACTGTTTTTT. The chain uses TRBV9 and TRBJ1-4; 9 nucleotides align to TRBD1. CDR1 and CDR2 (germline): SGDLS, YYNGEE. The CDR3 spans 15 residues. V was clipped by 3 bases and J by 7 bases; unmatched bases: 7.

The chain joins TRBV11-2 to TRBJ2-7, with 10 bases identical to TRBD2. The V gene end was trimmed by 5 bases and the J gene end by 5 bases; junction bases not matched to a gene: 6. CDR1 is SGHAT and CDR2 is FQNNGV in the germline V gene. The CDR3 sequence is 14 residues long. The CDR3 DNA is TGTGCCAGCAGCCTAAGCGGGAGGGTGGACGAGCAGTACTTC. This gives the protein CASSLSGRVDEQYF.

This chain connects TRBV24-1 to TRBJ2-3; TRBD1 agrees at 12 bases. The CDR3 sequence is 17 residues long. Germline V lookup: CDR1 KGHDR, CDR2 SFDVKD. Trimming at V came to 4 bases and at J to 4 bases, leaving 8 bases not matched to a gene. CDR3 nucleotides: TGTGCCACCAGTGACCCCGGGACAGGGGGCCCCGCAGATACGCAGTATTTT. As protein: CATSDPGTGGPADTQYF.

This chain connects TRBV15 to TRBJ1-5; a possible D gene is TRBD1 (5 bases). CDR3 size: 16 residues. The V end lost 0 bases, the J end lost 1 base, and 10 bases lay between the germline ends. Germline V gives CDR1 LNHNV, CDR2 YYDKDF (reference sequence). As DNA, the CDR3 is TGTGCCACCAGCAGAGATCTCCGACAGAGCAATCAGCCCCAGCATTTT. Protein product: CATSRDLRQSNQPQHF.

The V and J genes are TRBV19 and TRBJ2-2; tentative D call: TRBD1 (5 bases). Deletions cut 7 bases from V and 3 bases from J, with 12 bases between. The CDR3 is made up of 14 amino acids. The germline V gene encodes CDR1 LNHDA and CDR2 SQIVND (reference sequence). The CDR3 bases are TGTGCCAGTACCCTCAGGGTGGACACCGGGGAGCTGTTTTTT. Amino acid sequence: CASTLRVDTGELFF.

In this sample, this clone turned up a few times. This chain connects TRBV18 to TRBJ1-2; TRBD1 matches at 9 bases. The CDR3 is made up of 15 amino acids. Losses at the gene ends were 1 base for V and 7 bases for J; bases not matched to a gene: 7. CDR1 and CDR2 (germline): KGHSH, LQKENI. The DNA for the CDR3 is TGTGCCAGCTCACCACGGACAGGGGAGGAGAGTGGCTACACCTTC. Protein product: CASSPRTGEESGYTF.

This chain uses TRBV6-1 with TRBJ1-5; unclear D gene. CDR1 is MNHNS and CDR2 is SASEGT in the germline V gene. The CDR3 has 15 residues. V lost 1 base and J 0 bases, leaving 7 bases between the germline ends. Written as DNA, the CDR3 is TGTGCCAGCAGTGAAGGCGCATATAGCAATCAGCCCCAGCATTTT. As protein: CASSEGAYSNQPQHF.

The chain employs TRBV10-1 and TRBJ2-3; 11 bases align to TRBD1. Trimming took 3 bases from V and 4 from J; bases not matched to a gene: 3. Germline CDR1 WNHNN, CDR2 SYGVQD (reference sequence). The CDR3 has 15 residues. CDR3 protein: CASSEPGQGADTQYF. CDR3 DNA: TGCGCCAGCAGTGAACCGGGACAGGGGGCAGATACGCAGTATTTT.

The chain employs TRBV11-2 and TRBJ2-1; 7 bases match TRBD2. This CDR3 comprises 14 residues. CDR1 SGHAT and CDR2 FQNNGV come from the germline V gene. V trimming: 5 bases; J trimming: 4 bases; junction bases outside the gene matches: 5. The CDR3 loop reads CASSRSGSYNEQFF. In DNA, the CDR3 is TGTGCCAGCAGCCGTAGCGGGTCATACAATGAGCAGTTCTTC.

CDR3 nucleotide sequence: TGTGCCAGTAGTATACGGGGGGGCCATTACAGAGATACGCAGTATTTT. This gives the protein CASSIRGGHYRDTQYF. The chain couples TRBV19 to TRBJ2-3; TRBD2 aligns across 8 bases. Germline trimming cut 2 bases from V and 5 bases from J; bases unmatched to any gene: 9. Germline V lookup: CDR1 LNHDA, CDR2 SQIVND (reference sequence). The CDR3 length is 16 residues.

The chain is built from TRBV5-1 and TRBJ2-3, with TRBD1 matching over 10 bases. CDR3 length: 14 amino acids. V lost 4 bases, J lost 7 bases, and 6 bases stayed unmatched. Germline CDR1 and CDR2: SGHRS and YFSETQ. The CDR3 here is CASSLGTGEYTQYF. CDR3 nucleotide sequence: TGCGCCAGCAGCCTCGGGACAGGGGAATATACGCAGTATTTT.

As to this clone: Sequence at one end of the junction differs from germline and may be a read error. The V gene is TRBV7-2, the J gene TRBJ1-6; D ambiguous. Germline CDR1 SGHTA, CDR2 FQGNSA. There are 13 residues in the CDR3. The CDR3 reads CASRLGPGSPLHF. CDR3 DNA sequence: TGTGCCAGCAGATTAGGGCCTGGTTCACCCCTCCACTTT.

The chain employs TRBV6-2 or TRBV6-3 and TRBJ1-1; 7 bases line up with TRBD1. Germline CDR1 reads MNHEY; CDR2 reads SVGEGT. V dropped 2 bases and J dropped 1; count of bases not matched to a gene: 4. The CDR3 loop spans 15 amino acids. CDR3 DNA: TGTGCCAGCAGTTACAGGCAGGGGGGGAACACTGAAGCTTTCTTT. Residues: CASSYRQGGNTEAFF.

J is TRBJ1-5 and V is TRBV6-5; 7 bases match TRBD1. The CDR3 contains 15 residues. CDR1 and CDR2 (germline): MNHEY, SVGAGI. V was clipped by 8 bases and J by 3 bases; unmatched bases: 10. The CDR3 region is CASARQGLNNQPQHF. The CDR3 coding sequence is TGTGCCAGCGCTAGACAGGGATTAAACAATCAGCCCCAGCATTTT.

The chain uses TRBV6-5 and TRBJ1-6; the match to TRBD1 covers 7 bases. Trimming took 0 bases from V and 7 from J; bases not matched to a gene: 3. In germline, CDR1 is MNHEY, CDR2 SVGAGI. The CDR3 spans 15 residues. Written as DNA, the CDR3 is TGTGCCAGCAGTTACTCGGGGACAGAGAATTCACCCCTCCACTTT. This sequence encodes CASSYSGTENSPLHF.

This sequence joins TRBV14 and TRBJ1-5; 10 nucleotides agree with TRBD1. The germline gives CDR1 SGHDN, CDR2 FVKESK. This CDR3 spans 14 amino acids. The V gene end was trimmed by 1 base and the J gene end by 7 bases; junction bases not matched to a gene: 1. The CDR3 reads CASSQGTGGQPQHF. The DNA of the CDR3 is TGTGCCAGCAGCCAAGGGACAGGGGGACAGCCCCAGCATTTT.